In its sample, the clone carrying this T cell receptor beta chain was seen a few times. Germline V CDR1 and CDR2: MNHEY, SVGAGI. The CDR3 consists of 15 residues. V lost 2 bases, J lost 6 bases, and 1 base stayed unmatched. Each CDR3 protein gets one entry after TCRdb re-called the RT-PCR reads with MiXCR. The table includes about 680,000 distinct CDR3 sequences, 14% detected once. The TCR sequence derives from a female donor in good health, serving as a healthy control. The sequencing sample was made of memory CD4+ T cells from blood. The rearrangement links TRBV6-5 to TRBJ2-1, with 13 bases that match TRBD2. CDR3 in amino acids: CASSYTSGRVNEQFF. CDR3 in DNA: TGTGCCAGCAGTTACACTAGCGGGAGGGTCAATGAGCAGTTCTTC.